The clone carrying this TCR beta chain was seen only a few times. Antigen specificity is unknown. The entry originates in a study of cytomegalovirus exposure and HLA in healthy donors. Study-wide background: Genetic ancestry analysis placed around four fifths of the 300 to 500 donors that were genotyped in the Caucasian-associated cluster.

Germline V gives CDR1 MNHEY, CDR2 SVGAGI. This CDR3 is built from 13 residues. V was clipped by 8 bases and J by 6 bases; unmatched bases: 7. Study-wide points: The number of N-insertions in an Asian-associated ancestry cluster was reportedly below the 666-donor mean in a later analysis. Later analysis identified about 17,000 TCR beta sequences associated with HLA alleles, using a false discovery rate threshold of 0.05.

The primer mix had 60 Vbeta and 13 Jbeta primers. Method: immunoSEQ multiplex PCR; TCRdb's copy keeps in-frame clones and lacks some. The repertoire has tens of thousands of clones, over 55% of them found once; the top ten carry about 5.4%. The clonotype comes from a boy younger than 18 in good health and CMV-seropositive. Material: PBMCs. This rearrangement joins TRBV6-5 to TRBJ2-5; 9 bases fit TRBD2. This CDR3 is CASLRAGGQTQYF. Written as DNA, the CDR3 is TGTGCCAGCCTCCGAGCGGGAGGTCAGACCCAGTACTTC.